This TCR beta chain was identified in a study of blood T cell repertoires in COVID-19. In the original workflow: Amplifying reference gene primers gave estimates of nucleated cell counts. Libraries were prepared by immunoSEQ multiplex PCR; TCRdb keeps only in-frame clonotypes and omits some of them. The DNA was the basis for D and trimming; V, J and clone size are from that table. The profile covers fewer than 250,000 clones, with around four fifths appearing a single time and around 4.7% taken by the ten largest. The CDR3 extends over 12 amino acids. Germline CDR1 GTSNPN, CDR2 SVGIG (reference sequence). V lost 8 bases and J lost 5; bases outside the gene matches: 8.

This sequence was found in a woman aged 70 to 79 with acute or convalescent COVID-19. This chain uses TRBV30 with TRBJ2-5; TRBD2 matches 7 bases. The specimen sequenced was peripheral blood. CDR3 nucleotide sequence: TGTGCCGGAAGGGGACTACACGAGACCCAGTACTTC. Protein: CAGRGLHETQYF.